This is a list of T cell receptor beta chains from one sample in a study of regulatory T cells in long-lasting Graves disease. TCRdb processed the multiplex PCR reads anew with MiXCR; each CDR3 protein has one entry. The profile shows about 560,000 distinct CDR3 sequences, 15% to 20% of them singletons. This same sample was also part of a study on T cells in Graves' hyperthyroidism and ophthalmopathy.

Sequencing was performed on peripheral blood mononuclear cells (PBMCs), taken at new diagnosis, from a patient treated with antithyroid drugs. The receptors derive from a man aged 18 to 35 with Graves disease. Each CDR3 is given with its conserved first and last residue. The order of the fields is J gene, V gene, clone size, D gene, CDR3 DNA, CDR3 protein. D genes are given only for firm matches. Clone size is not always given. Where it is, it says once, few, many or a class for expanded clones.

TRBJ2-7	TRBV2	-	TRBD1	TGTGCCAGCAGTGAAGCCGGGCAGGGGGTCTCCTACGAGCAGTACTTC	CASSEAGQGVSYEQYF
TRBJ2-1	TRBV5-1	-	TRBD2	TGCGCCAGCAGCTCCGGACTAGCGGGGGATGATGAGCAGTTCTTC	CASSSGLAGDDEQFF
TRBJ1-6	TRBV6-5	few	-	TGTGCCAGCAGTTACGGTCTACAGAGCCATAATTCACCCCTCCACTTT	CASSYGLQSHNSPLHF
TRBJ2-5	TRBV27	many	-	TGTGCCAGCAGTCGCGGGTTACGGGAGACCCAGTACTTC	CASSRGLRETQYF
TRBJ1-3	TRBV12-5	-	TRBD1	TGTGCTAGTGGTTTGGTGGTCTCGAAGGAGACAGGGGGAAACACCATATATTTT	CASGLVVSKETGGNTIYF
TRBJ2-5	TRBV5-5	few	TRBD1	TGTGCCAGCAGGCTTCGGACAGGAGAGCACTTC	CASRLRTGEHF
TRBJ2-5	TRBV20-1	few	TRBD1	TGCAGTGCTAACAGGGGGCAAGAGACCCAGTACTTC	CSANRGQETQYF
TRBJ1-5	TRBV28	many	-	TGTGCCAGCAGTTTAAGAGAGGGACACATAAATCAGCCCCAGCATTTT	CASSLREGHINQPQHF
TRBJ2-7	TRBV6-1	-	-	TGTGCCAGCAGACCCGGACAGCGCTACGAGCAGTACTTC	CASRPGQRYEQYF
TRBJ1-1	TRBV19	many	TRBD1	TGTGCCAGTAACCACCGGGACAGGGACACTGAAGCTTTCTTT	CASNHRDRDTEAFF
TRBJ2-1	TRBV12-5	-	-	TGTGCTAGTGGTTTGGGTGAGCAGTTCTTC	CASGLGEQFF
TRBJ1-1	TRBV20-1	many	-	TGCAGTGCTACCACACAATCGGGGGAAGCTTTCTTT	CSATTQSGEAFF
TRBJ2-7	TRBV10-3	many	-	TGTGCCATCAGTGAGTCTGCCTCGGCCTACGAGCAGTACTTC	CAISESASAYEQYF
TRBJ2-2	TRBV2	many	-	TGTGCCAGCTCCCCCTTAGACGTAATAAACACCGGGGAGCTGTTTTTT	CASSPLDVINTGELFF
TRBJ2-5	TRBV5-1	-	TRBD1	TGCGCCAGCAGCTTGGCCAAAACAGGGGTCGCAGAGACCCAGTACTTC	CASSLAKTGVAETQYF
TRBJ2-1	TRBV27	-	-	TGTGCCAGCAGTATTTTAGCGGAGCTTTACAATGAGCAGTTCTTC	CASSILAELYNEQFF
TRBJ1-2	TRBV19	-	-	TGTGCCCCTCCAGTTGTCAATATGTGGGGTGACTATGGCTACACCTTC	CAPPVVNMWGDYGYTF
TRBJ2-3	TRBV5-1	-	-	TGCGCCAGCAGCAGCGGGTCTACTAGCACAGATACGCAGTATTTT	CASSSGSTSTDTQYF
TRBJ1-2	TRBV13	many	-	TGTGCCAGCAGCTTAGGAGACACGGGTTTGAGCTATGGCTACACCTTC	CASSLGDTGLSYGYTF
TRBJ2-6	TRBV2	-	TRBD2	TGTGCCAGCAGTGAGGTCGGGAGGGCCTCTGGGGCCAACGTCCTGACTTTC	CASSEVGRASGANVLTF
TRBJ2-5	TRBV12-5	-	-	TGTGCTAGTGGTTTGGTAGTCGGGTTCCGAGAGACCCAGTACTTC	CASGLVVGFRETQYF
TRBJ2-3	TRBV28	many	-	TGTGCCAGCAGTCCCGACGCAGATACGCAGTATTTT	CASSPDADTQYF
TRBJ1-2	TRBV7-9	-	-	TGTGCCAGCAGCCCGGAGAGGGACACCATTTCGGATGGCTACACCTTC	CASSPERDTISDGYTF
TRBJ2-7	TRBV24-1	few	-	TGTGCCAGCAGCTTAGGGTCTCCCTGGACTAACGAGCAGTACTTC	CASSLGSPWTNEQYF
TRBJ1-2	TRBV9	-	TRBD1	TGTGCCAGCAGCGTAGAAGGGGGCGCTTCCTATGGCTACACCTTC	CASSVEGGASYGYTF
TRBJ2-5	TRBV6-2/TRBV6-3	many	TRBD2	TGTGCCAGCAGTTACTCGTCTAGCGGGCAAGAGACCCAGTACTTC	CASSYSSSGQETQYF
TRBJ1-1	TRBV5-1	many	-	TGCGCCAGCAGCTTGGACAGGGCTGGCACTGAAGCTTTCTTT	CASSLDRAGTEAFF
TRBJ1-1	TRBV20-1	many	-	TGCAGTGCTAGTTCGCAGGGAGAGGTGAGAACTGAAGCTTTCTTT	CSASSQGEVRTEAFF
TRBJ1-3	TRBV27	-	-	TGTGCCAGCAGTCCGGGGTTTGCTGGAAACACCATATATTTT	CASSPGFAGNTIYF
TRBJ2-7	TRBV6-5	-	TRBD1	TGTGCCAGCAGCTACTTAGGGACAGGGTCCTACGAGCAGTACTTC	CASSYLGTGSYEQYF
TRBJ1-2	TRBV20-1	-	-	TGCAGTGCTAGAGACAGGGATCGGGACTATGGCTACACCTTC	CSARDRDRDYGYTF
TRBJ1-3	TRBV12-3/TRBV12-4	-	-	TGTGCCAGCAGTTTAATCGGGCTAGGAAACACCATATATTTT	CASSLIGLGNTIYF
TRBJ1-6	TRBV11-2	-	-	TGTGCCAGCAGCTTAGAGGGGTCGGGACCCCTCCACTTT	CASSLEGSGPLHF
TRBJ2-7	TRBV2	many	-	TGTGCCAGCAGCAGGGTCCTCGACGAGCAGTACTTC	CASSRVLDEQYF